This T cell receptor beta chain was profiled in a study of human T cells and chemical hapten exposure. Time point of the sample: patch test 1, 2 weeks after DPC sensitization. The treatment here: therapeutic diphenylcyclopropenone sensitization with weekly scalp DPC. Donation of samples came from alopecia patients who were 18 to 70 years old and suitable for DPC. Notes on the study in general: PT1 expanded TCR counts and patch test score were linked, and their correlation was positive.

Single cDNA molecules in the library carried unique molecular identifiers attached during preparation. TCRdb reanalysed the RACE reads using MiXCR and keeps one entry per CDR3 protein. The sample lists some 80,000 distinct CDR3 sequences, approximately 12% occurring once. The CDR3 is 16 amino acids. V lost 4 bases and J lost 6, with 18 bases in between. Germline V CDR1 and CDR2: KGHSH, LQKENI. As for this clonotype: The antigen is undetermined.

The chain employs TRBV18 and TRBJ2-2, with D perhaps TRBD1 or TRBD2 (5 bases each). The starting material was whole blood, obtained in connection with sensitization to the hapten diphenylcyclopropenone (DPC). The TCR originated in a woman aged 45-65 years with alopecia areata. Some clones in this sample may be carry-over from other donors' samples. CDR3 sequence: CASSRSRGFSPGELFF. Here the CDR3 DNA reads TGTGCCAGCTCACGCTCCCGGGGCTTTTCACCCGGGGAGCTGTTTTTT.